This entry lists 24 T cell receptor beta chains sequenced from one sample in a study of T cells after yellow fever vaccination. TCRdb re-analysed the 5' RACE reads in MiXCR, keeping a single row per CDR3 protein. The sample lists 100,000 to 150,000 distinct CDR3 sequences, roughly 6.8% occurring once. The sample here was CD4+ T cells sorted from PBMCs, taken approximately 47 days after the first yellow fever vaccination. These receptors were obtained from a man aged 18 to 30 who received the YFV17D yellow fever vaccine.

This clonotype was seen at least ten times. The chain uses TRBV5-1 and TRBJ2-5; 7 bases are a match to TRBD2. The CDR3 length is 15 residues. The V segment lost 4 bases and the J segment 5 bases; nucleotides outside the gene matches: 11. CDR1 SGHRS and CDR2 YFSETQ come from the germline V gene. Written as DNA, the CDR3 is TGCGCCAGCAGCCCAACCCCCTTTAGCGGGGAGACCCAGTACTTC. Translating it yields CASSPTPFSGETQYF.

This clonotype appeared a few times. V and J are TRBV3-1 and TRBJ2-6, with D unresolved. The V gene's germline CDR1 is LGHDT and CDR2 YNNKEL (reference sequence). The CDR3 covers 13 residues. V was pared by 9 bases and J by 2 bases, with 8 bases between. CDR3 sequence: CASKGAGANVLTF. As DNA, the CDR3 is TGTGCCAGTAAAGGTGCTGGGGCCAACGTCCTGACTTTC.

This clonotype was seen at least ten times. The chain employs TRBV7-3 and TRBJ1-1, with 7 bases that match TRBD1. This CDR3 contains 15 residues. J was trimmed by 0 bases and V by 5 bases; bases with no gene match: 6. CDR1 and CDR2 (germline): SGHTA, FQGTGA. DNA of the CDR3: TGTGCCAGCAGCGCCCATACAGGGGTGAACACTGAAGCTTTCTTT. Translation gives CASSAHTGVNTEAFF.

Ten or more counts support this clonotype. One end of the junction does not line up with germline, which may come from a read error. The V gene is TRBV6-5, the J gene TRBJ2-1; no definite D call. The CDR3 is made up of 8 amino acids. Germline V gene lookup returns CDR1 MNHEY and CDR2 SVGAGI. The DNA for the CDR3 is TGCGGGCGAAATGAGCAGTTCTTC. Translated, it gives CGRNEQFF.

This clonotype appeared many times. This rearrangement joins TRBV7-2 to TRBJ2-7, with TRBD1 as a possible D gene (6 bases). The CDR3 length is 15 residues. V gave up 4 bases and J gave up 4 bases, with 17 bases separating them. Germline CDR1 SGHTA, CDR2 FQGNSA. The CDR3 sequence: CASSSQPGQGYEQYF. CDR3 in DNA: TGTGCCAGCAGCTCCCAGCCGGGACAAGGATACGAGCAGTACTTC.

The table lists this clonotype with many counts. This rearrangement joins TRBV9 to TRBJ2-1, with 8 bases that match TRBD2. The CDR3 totals 13 residues. Trimming at V came to 7 bases and at J to 6 bases, leaving 6 bases not matched to a gene. The germline V gene encodes CDR1 SGDLS and CDR2 YYNGEE. CDR3: CASAGLVGNEQFF. CDR3 in DNA: TGTGCCAGCGCGGGACTAGTTGGCAATGAGCAGTTCTTC.

This clonotype was seen many times. As DNA, the CDR3 is TGCAGTGCTAGAGAGTCAGGGAATCAGCCCCAGCATTTT. Translating it yields CSARESGNQPQHF. The V and J genes are TRBV20-1 and TRBJ1-5; tentative D call: TRBD1 (5 bases). CDR1 and CDR2 from the germline V gene are DFQATT and SNEGSKA (reference sequence). V lost 0 bases and J 4 bases, leaving 7 bases between the germline ends. The CDR3 consists of 13 residues.

This clonotype has a count of ten or more. V and J are TRBV7-2 and TRBJ2-3, with D possibly being TRBD1 or TRBD2 (6 bases each). This CDR3 spans 15 amino acids. V gave up 3 bases and J gave up 2 bases, with 12 bases separating them. Germline CDR1 reads SGHTA; CDR2 reads FQGNSA. In nucleotides, the CDR3 is TGTGCCAGCAGCTTCTCGGGGGCCATCACAGATACGCAGTATTTT. Translating it yields CASSFSGAITDTQYF.

This clonotype was picked up many times. This chain joins TRBV4-1 and TRBJ1-6; perhaps TRBD1 as D (6 bases). The germline CDR1 and CDR2 sequences are MGHRA and YSYEKL. The length of the CDR3 is 16 residues. Trimming pared 2 bases from V and 9 bases from J, leaving 17 bases between. CDR3: CASSQRSTGEGSPLHF. The CDR3 DNA reads as TGCGCCAGCAGCCAAAGATCGACAGGAGAAGGTTCACCCCTCCACTTT.

This clonotype was picked up many times. The V and J genes are TRBV2 and TRBJ2-3, with D uncertain. CDR1 is SNHLY and CDR2 is FYNNEI in the germline V gene. V lost 8 bases, J lost 10 bases, and 13 bases lay in between. The CDR3 spans 11 residues. CDR3 in amino acids: CASVLGKAQYF. In DNA, the CDR3 is TGTGCCAGCGTCCTGGGGAAGGCGCAGTATTTT.

In its sample, this clonotype was seen many times. This chain connects TRBV20-1 to TRBJ2-5; D not resolved. The V and J ends lost 4 bases and 2 bases respectively, with 8 bases between them. This CDR3 has 12 residues. The germline V gene encodes CDR1 DFQATT and CDR2 SNEGSKA (reference sequence). CDR3 coding DNA: TGCAGTGCTAAGAAGGGACAAGAGACCCAGTACTTC. Residues: CSAKKGQETQYF.

Only a few counts were recorded for this clonotype. The chain is built from TRBV5-1 and TRBJ1-2, with D hard to call. Germline loops: CDR1 SGHRS, CDR2 YFSETQ. V lost 0 bases, J lost 4 bases, and 10 bases lay in between. The CDR3 sequence is 14 residues long. The CDR3 spells CASSLADVAYGYTF. The DNA of the CDR3 is TGCGCCAGCAGCTTGGCGGATGTTGCCTATGGCTACACCTTC. Supplemented by reference TRBV5-1 and TRBJ1-2, the full variable domain reads KAGVTQTPRYLIKTRGQQVTLSCSPISGHRSVSWYQQTPGQGLQFLFEYFSETQRNKGNFPGRFSGRQFSNSRSEMNVSTLELGDSALYLCASSLADVAYGYTFGSGTRLTVV.

The J gene is TRBJ2-6, the V gene TRBV9; D is ambiguous. V gave up 0 bases and J gave up 2 bases, with 3 bases separating them. Germline V lookup: CDR1 SGDLS, CDR2 YYNGEE. The CDR3 has 14 residues. The CDR3 sequence: CASSVDAGANVLTF. The CDR3 coding sequence is TGTGCCAGCAGCGTAGATGCTGGGGCCAACGTCCTGACTTTC.

This clonotype has at least ten counts. The chain carries TRBV10-3 and TRBJ1-5, with D unresolved. Trimming cost V 2 bases and J 5 bases, with 4 bases left between them. The CDR3 extends over 12 amino acids. Germline V gene data show CDR1 as ENHRY and CDR2 as SYGVKD. This CDR3 reads CAISEVDQPQHF. The CDR3 coding sequence is TGTGCCATCAGTGAGGTGGATCAGCCCCAGCATTTT.

This clonotype appeared a few times. The rearrangement links TRBV6-6 to TRBJ1-6; no firm D call. Looked up from germline, CDR1 is MNHNY and CDR2 is SVGAGI (reference sequence). The CDR3 sequence is 13 residues long. V lost 4 bases and J 8 bases, leaving 9 bases between the germline ends. The CDR3 DNA sequence: TGTGCCAGCAGTTCCTCTACGTATTCACCCCTCCACTTT. Amino acid sequence: CASSSSTYSPLHF.

This clonotype was seen ten or more times. The chain couples TRBV29-1 to TRBJ2-3; the match to TRBD2 covers 9 bases. Germline V lookup: CDR1 SQVTM, CDR2 ANQGSEA. CDR3 length equals 14 residues. Trimming removed 3 bases from V and 0 bases from J; junction bases left unmatched: 1. The CDR3 nucleotides read TGCAGCGTTGAGAGCGGGGGGAGCACAGATACGCAGTATTTT. This translates into CSVESGGSTDTQYF.

Ten or more counts support this clonotype. V gene TRBV20-1 combines with J gene TRBJ1-5, with unresolved D. The CDR3 totals 12 residues. The germline V gene has CDR1 DFQATT and CDR2 SNEGSKA (reference sequence). The V and J ends lost 4 bases and 4 bases respectively, with 8 bases between them. The CDR3 DNA reads TGCAGTGCTATCAACACGAATCAGCCCCAGCATTTT. This gives the protein CSAINTNQPQHF.

This clonotype has a count of ten or more. The rearrangement joins TRBV6-5 to TRBJ2-2; D call uncertain. The CDR3 runs to 11 residues. Germline lookup yields CDR1 MNHEY and CDR2 SVGAGI. Trimming stripped 6 bases from V and 7 bases from J, with 6 bases between. The CDR3 coding sequence is TGTGCCAGCAGGGGGTACGGGGAGCTGTTTTTT. Translated: CASRGYGELFF.

Concerning this clonotype: A single base separates this from a much larger clone, so it may be a read error. The chain carries TRBV7-2 and TRBJ2-5; D might be TRBD1 or TRBD2, each matching 5 bases. Germline V gene lookup returns CDR1 SGHTA and CDR2 FQGNSA. The CDR3 is 14 residues long. The CDR3 reads CASSYGTYQESQYF. CDR3 nucleotides: TGTGCCAGCAGCTACGGGACCTACCAAGAGAGCCAGTACTTC.

This clonotype was seen many times. The rearrangement uses TRBV19 and TRBJ1-2; possibly TRBD1 for D (5 bases). The V end was cut by 3 bases, the J end by 4 bases, with 15 bases between. This CDR3 contains 15 residues. Per germline, CDR1 LNHDA and CDR2 SQIVND (reference sequence). The DNA of the CDR3 is TGTGCCAGTAGTATCGGGACCCTCCGGGCCTATGGCTACACCTTC. It encodes CASSIGTLRAYGYTF. Full variable domain (remainder filled in from reference TRBV19 and TRBJ1-2): DGGITQSPKYLFRKEGQNVTLSCEQNLNHDAMYWYRQDPGQGLRLIYYSQIVNDFQKGDIAEGYSVSREKKESFPLTVTSAQKNPTAFYLCASSIGTLRAYGYTFGSGTRLTVV.

This clonotype was detected only a few times. The J gene is TRBJ2-7, the V gene TRBV14; D is uncertain. This CDR3 region has 13 residues. CDR1 and CDR2 (germline): SGHDN, FVKESK. The CDR3 sequence: CASSPLSGHVVDV. In DNA form, the CDR3 reads TGTGCCAGCAGCCCTCTCTCCGGGCACGTGGTGGACGTC.

In the case of this clonotype: A single base separates this from a much larger clone, so it may be a read error. This chain joins TRBV7-3 and TRBJ2-7, with TRBD2 matching over 15 bases. The length of the CDR3 is 15 residues. CDR1 is SGHTA and CDR2 is FQGTGA in the germline V gene. The CDR3, as DNA: TGTTCCAGCAGCCGGACAGGGACTAGCGGGGGGGAGCAGTACTTC. Translating it yields CSSSRTGTSGGEQYF.

This clonotype was seen at least ten times. The chain combines TRBV7-2 with TRBJ1-2; D gene uncertain. V was cut by 2 bases and J by 3 bases, with 16 bases left in between. Per germline, CDR1 SGHTA and CDR2 FQGNSA. The CDR3 runs to 16 residues. The CDR3 reads CASSLRIPAKDYGYTF. The CDR3 DNA reads as TGTGCCAGCAGCTTAAGAATACCAGCTAAGGACTATGGCTACACCTTC.

This clonotype was counted many times. This rearrangement joins TRBV27 to TRBJ1-1, with D perhaps TRBD1 (5 bases). The V end was cut by 8 bases, the J end by 5 bases, with 21 bases between. The CDR3 loop spans 15 amino acids. The germline gives CDR1 MNHEY, CDR2 SMNVEV (reference sequence). CDR3 sequence: CASAQVRVVSTEAFF. CDR3 coding DNA: TGTGCCAGCGCCCAGGTCAGGGTAGTGAGTACTGAAGCTTTCTTT.